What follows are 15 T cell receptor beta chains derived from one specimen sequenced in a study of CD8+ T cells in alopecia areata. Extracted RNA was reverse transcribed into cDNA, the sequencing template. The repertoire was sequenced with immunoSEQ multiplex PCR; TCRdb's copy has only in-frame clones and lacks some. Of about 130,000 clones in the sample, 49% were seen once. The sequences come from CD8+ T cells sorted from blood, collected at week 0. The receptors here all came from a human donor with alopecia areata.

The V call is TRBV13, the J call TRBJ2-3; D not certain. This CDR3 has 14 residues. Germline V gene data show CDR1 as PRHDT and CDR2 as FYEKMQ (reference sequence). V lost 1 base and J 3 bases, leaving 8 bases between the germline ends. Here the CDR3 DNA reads TGTGCCAGCAGCTTAGAACAAGTTACAGATACGCAGTATTTT. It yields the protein CASSLEQVTDTQYF.

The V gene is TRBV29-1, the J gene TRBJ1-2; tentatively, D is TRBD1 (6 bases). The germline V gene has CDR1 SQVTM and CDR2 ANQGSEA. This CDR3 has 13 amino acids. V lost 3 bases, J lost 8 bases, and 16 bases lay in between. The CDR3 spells CSVDEGQGKGYTF. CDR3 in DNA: TGCAGCGTTGACGAGGGGCAGGGGAAGGGCTACACCTTC.

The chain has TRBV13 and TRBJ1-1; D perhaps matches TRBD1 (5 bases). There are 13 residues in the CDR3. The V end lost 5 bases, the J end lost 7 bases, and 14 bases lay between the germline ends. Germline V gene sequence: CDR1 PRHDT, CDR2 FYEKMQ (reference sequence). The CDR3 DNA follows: TGTGCCAGCAGCAAATCCCCGGGGCGTGAAGCTTTCTTT. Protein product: CASSKSPGREAFF.

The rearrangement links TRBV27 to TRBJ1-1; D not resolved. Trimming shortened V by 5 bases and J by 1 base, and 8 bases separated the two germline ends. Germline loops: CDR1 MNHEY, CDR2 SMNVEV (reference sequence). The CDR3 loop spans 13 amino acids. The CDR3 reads CASSLVENTEAFF. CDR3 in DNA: TGTGCCAGCAGTCTTGTCGAGAACACTGAAGCTTTCTTT.

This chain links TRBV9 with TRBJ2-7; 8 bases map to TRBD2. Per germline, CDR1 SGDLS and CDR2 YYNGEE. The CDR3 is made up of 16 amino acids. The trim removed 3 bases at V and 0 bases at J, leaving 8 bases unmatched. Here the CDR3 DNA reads TGTGCCAGCAGCGCCCCGGGGGGGGCGAACTCCTACGAGCAGTACTTC. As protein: CASSAPGGANSYEQYF.

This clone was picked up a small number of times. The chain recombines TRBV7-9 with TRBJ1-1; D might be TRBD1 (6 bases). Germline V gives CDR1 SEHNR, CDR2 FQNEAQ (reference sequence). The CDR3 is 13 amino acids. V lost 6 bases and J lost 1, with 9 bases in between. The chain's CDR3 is CASRKGQNTEAFF. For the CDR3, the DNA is TGTGCCAGCAGAAAGGGACAGAACACTGAAGCTTTCTTT. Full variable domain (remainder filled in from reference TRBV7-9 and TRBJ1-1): DTGVSQNPRHKITKRGQNVTFRCDPISEHNRLYWYRQTLGQGPEFLTYFQNEAQLEKSRLLSDRFSAERPKGSFSTLEIQRTEQGDSAMYLCASRKGQNTEAFFGQGTRLTVV.

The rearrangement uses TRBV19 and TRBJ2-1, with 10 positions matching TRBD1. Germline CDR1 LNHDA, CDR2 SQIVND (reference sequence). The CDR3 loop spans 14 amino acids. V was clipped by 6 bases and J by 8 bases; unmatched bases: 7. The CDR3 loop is CASREGQGGYEQFF. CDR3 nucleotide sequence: TGTGCCAGTAGAGAAGGACAGGGGGGGTATGAGCAGTTCTTC.

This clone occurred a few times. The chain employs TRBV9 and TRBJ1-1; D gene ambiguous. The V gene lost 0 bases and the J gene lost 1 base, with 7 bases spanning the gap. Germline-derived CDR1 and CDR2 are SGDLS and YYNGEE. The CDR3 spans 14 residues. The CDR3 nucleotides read TGTGCCAGCAGCGTAGCTGTAGGGAACACTGAAGCTTTCTTT. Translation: CASSVAVGNTEAFF. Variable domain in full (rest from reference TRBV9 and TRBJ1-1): DSGVTQTPKHLITATGQRVTLRCSPRSGDLSVYWYQQSLDQGLQFLIQYYNGEERAKGNILERFSAQQFPDLHSELNLSSLELGDSALYFCASSVAVGNTEAFFGQGTRLTVV.

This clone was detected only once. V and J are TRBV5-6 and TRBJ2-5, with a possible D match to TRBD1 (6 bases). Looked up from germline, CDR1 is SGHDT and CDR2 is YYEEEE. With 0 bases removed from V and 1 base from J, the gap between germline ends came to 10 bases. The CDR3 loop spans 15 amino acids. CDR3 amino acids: CASSLGGTLQETQYF. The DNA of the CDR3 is TGTGCCAGCAGCTTGGGTGGGACACTCCAAGAGACCCAGTACTTC.

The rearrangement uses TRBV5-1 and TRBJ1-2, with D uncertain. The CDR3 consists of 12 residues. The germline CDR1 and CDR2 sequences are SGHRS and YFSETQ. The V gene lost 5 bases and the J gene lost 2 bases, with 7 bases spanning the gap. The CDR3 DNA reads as TGCGCCAGCAGTGGGGAGAACTATGGCTACACCTTC. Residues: CASSGENYGYTF. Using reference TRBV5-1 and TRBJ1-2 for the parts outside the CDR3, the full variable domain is KAGVTQTPRYLIKTRGQQVTLSCSPISGHRSVSWYQQTPGQGLQFLFEYFSETQRNKGNFPGRFSGRQFSNSRSEMNVSTLELGDSALYLCASSGENYGYTFGSGTRLTVV.

CDR3 loop: CASSAGTEQYF. Here the CDR3 DNA reads TGTGCCAGCAGCGCCGGGACCGAGCAGTACTTC. J is TRBJ2-7 and V is TRBV7-9; D could derive from TRBD1 or TRBD2 (5 bases each). The CDR3 contains 11 residues. The V gene's germline CDR1 is SEHNR and CDR2 FQNEAQ (reference sequence). V lost 5 bases and J 6 bases, leaving 8 bases between the germline ends.

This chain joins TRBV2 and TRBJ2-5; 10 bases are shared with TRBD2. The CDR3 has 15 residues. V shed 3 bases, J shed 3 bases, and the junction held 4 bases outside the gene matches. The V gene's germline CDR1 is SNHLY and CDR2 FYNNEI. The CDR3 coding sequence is TGTGCCAGCAGTGAGGCTAGCGGGGGCAAAGAGACCCAGTACTTC. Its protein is CASSEASGGKETQYF.

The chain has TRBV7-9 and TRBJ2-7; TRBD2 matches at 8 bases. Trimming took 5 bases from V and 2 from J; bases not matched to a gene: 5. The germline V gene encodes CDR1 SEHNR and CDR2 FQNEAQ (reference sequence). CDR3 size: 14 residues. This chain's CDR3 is CASSPIAGTYEQYF. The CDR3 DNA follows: TGTGCCAGCAGCCCTATAGCGGGGACCTACGAGCAGTACTTC.

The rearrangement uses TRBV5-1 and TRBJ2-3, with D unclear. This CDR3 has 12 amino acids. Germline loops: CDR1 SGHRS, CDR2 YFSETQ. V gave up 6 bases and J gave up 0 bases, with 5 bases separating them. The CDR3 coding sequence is TGCGCCAGCACCGCTAGCACAGATACGCAGTATTTT. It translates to CASTASTDTQYF.

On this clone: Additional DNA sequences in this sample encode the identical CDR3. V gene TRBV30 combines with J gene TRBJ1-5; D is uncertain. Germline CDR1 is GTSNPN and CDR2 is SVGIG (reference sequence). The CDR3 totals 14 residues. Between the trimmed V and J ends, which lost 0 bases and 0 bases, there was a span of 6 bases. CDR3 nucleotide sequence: TGTGCCTGGAGTGTAATCGATAGCAATCAGCCCCAGCATTTT. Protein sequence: CAWSVIDSNQPQHF.